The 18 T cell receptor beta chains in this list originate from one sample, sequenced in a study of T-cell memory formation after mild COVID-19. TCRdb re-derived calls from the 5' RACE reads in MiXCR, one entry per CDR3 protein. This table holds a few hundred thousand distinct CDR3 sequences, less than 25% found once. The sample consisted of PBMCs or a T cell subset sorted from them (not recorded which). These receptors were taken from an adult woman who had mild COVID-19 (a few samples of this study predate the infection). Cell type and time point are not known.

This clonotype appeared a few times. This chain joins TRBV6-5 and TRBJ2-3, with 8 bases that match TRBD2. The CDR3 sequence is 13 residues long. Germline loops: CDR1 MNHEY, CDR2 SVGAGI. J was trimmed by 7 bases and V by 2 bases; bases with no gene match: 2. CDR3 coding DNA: TGTGCCAGCAGTTACACTAGCGGCAATACGCAGTATTTT. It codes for CASSYTSGNTQYF.

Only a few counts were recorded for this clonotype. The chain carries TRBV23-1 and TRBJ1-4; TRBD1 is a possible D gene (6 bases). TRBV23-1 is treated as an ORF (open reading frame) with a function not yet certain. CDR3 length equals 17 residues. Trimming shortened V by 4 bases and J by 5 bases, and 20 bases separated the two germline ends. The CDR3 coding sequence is TGCGCCAGCAGTCGATCCCGACGGGACAAAAAAAATGAAAAACTGTTTTTT. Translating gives CASSRSRRDKKNEKLFF.

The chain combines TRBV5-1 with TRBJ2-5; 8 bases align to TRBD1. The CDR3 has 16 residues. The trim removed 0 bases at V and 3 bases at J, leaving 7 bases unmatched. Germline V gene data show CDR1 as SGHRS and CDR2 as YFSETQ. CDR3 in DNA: TGCGCCAGCAGCTTGGGTCAGGGGGCCACTGAAGAGACCCAGTACTTC. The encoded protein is CASSLGQGATEETQYF.

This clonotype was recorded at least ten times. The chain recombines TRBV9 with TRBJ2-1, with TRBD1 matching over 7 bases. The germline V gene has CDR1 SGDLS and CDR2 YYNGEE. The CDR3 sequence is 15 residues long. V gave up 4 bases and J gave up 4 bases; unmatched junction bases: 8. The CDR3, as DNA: TGTGCCAGCAGCAGAACCGGGACAGAGTACAATGAGCAGTTCTTC. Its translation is CASSRTGTEYNEQFF.

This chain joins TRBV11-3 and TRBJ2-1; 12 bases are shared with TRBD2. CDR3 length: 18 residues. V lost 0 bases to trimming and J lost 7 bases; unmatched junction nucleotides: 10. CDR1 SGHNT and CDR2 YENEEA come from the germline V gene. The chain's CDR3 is CASSLDRLAGGPWNEQFF. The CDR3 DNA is TGTGCCAGCAGCTTAGATAGGCTAGCGGGAGGGCCTTGGAATGAGCAGTTCTTC.

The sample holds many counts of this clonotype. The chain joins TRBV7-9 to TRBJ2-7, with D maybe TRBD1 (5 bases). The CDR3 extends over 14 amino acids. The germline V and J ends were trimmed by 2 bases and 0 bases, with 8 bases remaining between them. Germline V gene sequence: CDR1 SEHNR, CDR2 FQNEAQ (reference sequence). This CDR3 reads CASSLSDSSYEQYF. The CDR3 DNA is TGTGCCAGCAGCTTAAGTGACAGCTCCTACGAGCAGTACTTC. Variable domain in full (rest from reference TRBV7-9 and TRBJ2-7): DTGVSQNPRHKITKRGQNVTFRCDPISEHNRLYWYRQTLGQGPEFLTYFQNEAQLEKSRLLSDRFSAERPKGSFSTLEIQRTEQGDSAMYLCASSLSDSSYEQYFGPGTRLTVT.

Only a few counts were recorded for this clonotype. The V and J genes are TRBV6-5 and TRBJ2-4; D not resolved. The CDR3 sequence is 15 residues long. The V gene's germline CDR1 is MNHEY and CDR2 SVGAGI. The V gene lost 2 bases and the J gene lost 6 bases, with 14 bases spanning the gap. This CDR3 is CASSYGQSRPNIQYF. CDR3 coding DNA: TGTGCCAGCAGTTACGGGCAGTCGAGACCAAACATTCAGTACTTC.

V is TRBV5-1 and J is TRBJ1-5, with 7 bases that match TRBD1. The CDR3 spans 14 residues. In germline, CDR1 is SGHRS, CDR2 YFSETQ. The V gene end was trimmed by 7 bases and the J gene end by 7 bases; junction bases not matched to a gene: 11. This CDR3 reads CASESTGAGQPQHF. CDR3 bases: TGCGCCAGCGAGTCCACAGGGGCTGGACAGCCCCAGCATTTT.

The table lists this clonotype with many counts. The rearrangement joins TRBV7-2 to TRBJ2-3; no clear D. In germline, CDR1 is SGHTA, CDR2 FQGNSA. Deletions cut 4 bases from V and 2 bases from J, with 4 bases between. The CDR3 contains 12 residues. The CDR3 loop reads CASSSFTDTQYF. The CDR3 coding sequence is TGTGCCAGCAGCTCTTTCACAGATACGCAGTATTTT.

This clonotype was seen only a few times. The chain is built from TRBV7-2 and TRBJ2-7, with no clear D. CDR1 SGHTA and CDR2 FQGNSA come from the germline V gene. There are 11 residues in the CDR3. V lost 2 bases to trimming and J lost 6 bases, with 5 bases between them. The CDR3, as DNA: TGTGCCAGCAGCTTACTTCGCGAGCAGTACTTC. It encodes CASSLLREQYF.

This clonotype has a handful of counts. The CDR3 region is CASSRGQGFRADTQYF. In DNA, the CDR3 is TGTGCCAGCAGCAGGGGACAGGGGTTCCGGGCAGATACGCAGTATTTT. The chain recombines TRBV5-5 with TRBJ2-3, with TRBD1 matching 10 bases. Germline CDR1 SGHKS, CDR2 YYEKEE (reference sequence). The junction had 9 bases not matched to a gene; V was cut back by 4 bases and J by 4 bases. This CDR3 contains 16 residues.

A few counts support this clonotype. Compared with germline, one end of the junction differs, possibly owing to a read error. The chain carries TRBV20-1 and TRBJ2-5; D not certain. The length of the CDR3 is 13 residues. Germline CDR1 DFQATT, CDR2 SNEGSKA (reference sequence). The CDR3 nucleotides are TGCAGTGCTAGCCCGGCGACCCAAGGGACCCAGTACTTC. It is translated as CSASPATQGTQYF.

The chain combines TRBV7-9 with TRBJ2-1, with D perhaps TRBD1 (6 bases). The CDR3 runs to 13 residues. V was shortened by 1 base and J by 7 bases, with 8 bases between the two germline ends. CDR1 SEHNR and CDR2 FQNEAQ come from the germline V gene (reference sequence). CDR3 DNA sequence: TGTGCCAGCAGCTTAGGGACAGCGAATGAGCAGTTCTTC. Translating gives CASSLGTANEQFF.

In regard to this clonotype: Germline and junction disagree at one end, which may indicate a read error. The CDR3 loop reads CASSVAGAHPRLQETQYF. The CDR3 DNA follows: TGTGCCAGCAGTGTAGCAGGGGCCCACCCTCGATTACAAGAGACCCAGTACTTC. V and J are TRBV12-3 or TRBV12-4 and TRBJ2-5; perhaps TRBD1 as D (6 bases). The CDR3 has 18 amino acids.

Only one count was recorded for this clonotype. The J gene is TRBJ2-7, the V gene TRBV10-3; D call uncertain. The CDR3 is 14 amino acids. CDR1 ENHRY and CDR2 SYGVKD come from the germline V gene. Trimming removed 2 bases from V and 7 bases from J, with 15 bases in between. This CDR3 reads CAISEHNGLGEQYF. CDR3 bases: TGTGCCATCAGTGAGCATAACGGCTTGGGTGAGCAGTACTTC.

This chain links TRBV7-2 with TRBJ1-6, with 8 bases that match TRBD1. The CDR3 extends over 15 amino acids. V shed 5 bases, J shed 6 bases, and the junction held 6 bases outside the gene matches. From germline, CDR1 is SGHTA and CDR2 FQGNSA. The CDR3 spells CASSDRGIGNSPLHF. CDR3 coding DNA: TGTGCCAGCAGCGACAGGGGAATCGGTAATTCACCCCTCCACTTT.

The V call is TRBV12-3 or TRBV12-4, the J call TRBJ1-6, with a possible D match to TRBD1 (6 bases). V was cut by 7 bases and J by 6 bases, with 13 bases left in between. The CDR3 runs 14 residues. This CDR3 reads CASTRKGGNSPLHF. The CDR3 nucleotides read TGTGCCAGCACCCGGAAGGGGGGTAATTCACCCCTCCACTTT.

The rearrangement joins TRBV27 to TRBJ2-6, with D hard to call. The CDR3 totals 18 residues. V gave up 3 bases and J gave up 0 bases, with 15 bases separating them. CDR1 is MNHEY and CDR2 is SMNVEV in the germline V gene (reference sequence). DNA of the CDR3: TGTGCCAGCAGTTTTCGTGCGCCGGCTAGCTCTGGGGCCAACGTCCTGACTTTC. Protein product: CASSFRAPASSGANVLTF.